This T cell receptor (beta chain) was retrieved from a study of blood T cell repertoires in COVID-19. For the study at large: Acute-phase and convalescent COVID-19 samples originated in the United States, Italy and Spain.

Trimming took 0 bases from V and 7 from J, leaving 4 bases between them. The CDR3 spans 12 residues. The germline CDR1 and CDR2 sequences are SGHRS and YFSETQ. The table came from immunoSEQ multiplex PCR; TCRdb's copy has only in-frame clones and leaves some out. The sample yields over 200,000 clones, 87% seen once. The V call is TRBV5-1, the J call TRBJ2-2; no clear D. The specimen was peripheral blood. This clonotype originated in a woman under 30 who had recovered from COVID-19. The DNA of the CDR3 is TGCGCCAGCAGCTTGGCGGTCGGGGAGCTGTTTTTT. Translation gives CASSLAVGELFF. Full variable domain (rest looked up from reference TRBV5-1 and TRBJ2-2): KAGVTQTPRYLIKTRGQQVTLSCSPISGHRSVSWYQQTPGQGLQFLFEYFSETQRNKGNFPGRFSGRQFSNSRSEMNVSTLELGDSALYLCASSLAVGELFFGEGSRLTVL.